This is a list of T cell receptor beta chains from one sample in a study of cytomegalovirus exposure and HLA in healthy donors. Libraries were prepared by immunoSEQ multiplex PCR; TCRdb keeps only in-frame clonotypes and omits some of them. This sample yields 150,000 to 200,000 clones, of which roughly 87% are seen a single time; roughly 0.98% belongs to the top ten. Sequencing was done on a sample of PBMCs. These TCRs come from a boy younger than 10 in good health and CMV-seronegative. CDR3s include the opening cysteine and the closing phenylalanine or tryptophan. Each record gives: clone size, D gene, V gene, J gene, CDR3 length, CDR3 protein, CDR3 DNA. D genes are given only for firm matches. Clone size appears in some rows only: once, few, many, or a class for an expanded clone.

clone_size: few; d_call: -; v_call: TRBV30; j_call: TRBJ1-2; cdr3_length: 12; cdr3_aa: CACITGFYGYTF; cdr3_nt: TGTGCCTGCATCACAGGGTTTTATGGCTACACCTTC
clone_size: -; d_call: TRBD2; v_call: TRBV5-1; j_call: TRBJ2-3; cdr3_length: 16; cdr3_aa: CASSRTGTSGTDTQYF; cdr3_nt: TGCGCCAGCAGCAGGACCGGGACTAGCGGCACAGATACGCAGTATTTT
clone_size: -; d_call: TRBD1; v_call: TRBV19; j_call: TRBJ1-5; cdr3_length: 14; cdr3_aa: CASSQDREWQPQHF; cdr3_nt: TGTGCCAGTAGTCAAGACAGGGAATGGCAGCCCCAGCATTTT
clone_size: -; d_call: TRBD1; v_call: TRBV28; j_call: TRBJ2-2; cdr3_length: 15; cdr3_aa: CASSLGQGDTGELFF; cdr3_nt: TGTGCCAGCAGTTTAGGACAGGGGGACACCGGGGAGCTGTTTTTT
clone_size: few; d_call: -; v_call: TRBV2; j_call: TRBJ2-7; cdr3_length: 14; cdr3_aa: CASGLGIQLYEQYF; cdr3_nt: TGTGCCAGCGGGCTCGGTATCCAGCTATACGAGCAGTACTTC
clone_size: -; d_call: -; v_call: TRBV7-8; j_call: TRBJ1-3; cdr3_length: 16; cdr3_aa: CASSYRVGAAGNTIYF; cdr3_nt: TGTGCCAGCAGCTATAGGGTGGGGGCGGCTGGAAACACCATATATTTT
clone_size: -; d_call: -; v_call: TRBV30; j_call: TRBJ1-5; cdr3_length: 14; cdr3_aa: CAWDLGGLTQPQHF; cdr3_nt: TGTGCCTGGGACCTCGGGGGGTTGACTCAGCCCCAGCATTTT
clone_size: -; d_call: -; v_call: TRBV7-2; j_call: TRBJ2-7; cdr3_length: 14; cdr3_aa: CASSRDTSSYEQYF; cdr3_nt: TGTGCCAGCAGCCGCGACACCAGCTCCTACGAGCAGTACTTC
clone_size: -; d_call: -; v_call: TRBV19; j_call: TRBJ1-2; cdr3_length: 17; cdr3_aa: CASIRRPGLRFPSGYTF; cdr3_nt: TGTGCCAGCATTAGACGTCCGGGATTACGCTTCCCCTCTGGCTACACCTTC
clone_size: -; d_call: TRBD1; v_call: TRBV5-1; j_call: TRBJ1-4; cdr3_length: 17; cdr3_aa: CASSMGQSSATNEKLFF; cdr3_nt: TGCGCCAGCAGTATGGGACAGTCTTCTGCAACTAATGAAAAACTGTTTTTT
clone_size: -; d_call: -; v_call: TRBV5-6; j_call: TRBJ2-7; cdr3_length: 15; cdr3_aa: CASSLVFRGSYEQYF; cdr3_nt: TGTGCCAGCAGCTTGGTATTTAGGGGCTCCTACGAGCAGTACTTC
clone_size: -; d_call: -; v_call: TRBV6-6; j_call: TRBJ2-7; cdr3_length: 14; cdr3_aa: CASRPVESSYEQYF; cdr3_nt: TGTGCCAGCAGGCCCGTAGAATCCTCCTACGAGCAGTACTTC
clone_size: -; d_call: TRBD1; v_call: TRBV5-6; j_call: TRBJ1-1; cdr3_length: 14; cdr3_aa: CASSSPGQTTEAFF; cdr3_nt: TGTGCCAGCAGCTCCCCGGGACAGACCACTGAAGCTTTCTTT
clone_size: -; d_call: -; v_call: TRBV2; j_call: TRBJ2-1; cdr3_length: 14; cdr3_aa: CARTSKQGSNEQFF; cdr3_nt: TGTGCCAGAACTAGCAAGCAGGGATCGAATGAGCAGTTCTTC
clone_size: few; d_call: TRBD1; v_call: TRBV5-6; j_call: TRBJ2-7; cdr3_length: 13; cdr3_aa: CASSRDRGYEQYF; cdr3_nt: TGTGCCAGCAGCCGGGACAGGGGCTACGAGCAGTACTTC
clone_size: -; d_call: TRBD1; v_call: TRBV29-1; j_call: TRBJ2-7; cdr3_length: 14; cdr3_aa: CSARTGLSLHEQYF; cdr3_nt: TGCAGCGCTCGGACAGGGCTAAGTTTACACGAGCAGTACTTC
clone_size: -; d_call: TRBD1; v_call: TRBV7-3; j_call: TRBJ1-2; cdr3_length: 17; cdr3_aa: CASSSSTGAVGIYGYTF; cdr3_nt: TGTGCCAGCAGCTCGAGCACAGGGGCCGTGGGAATCTATGGCTACACCTTC
clone_size: -; d_call: -; v_call: TRBV6-6; j_call: TRBJ2-3; cdr3_length: 13; cdr3_aa: CASEGGDTDTQYF; cdr3_nt: TGTGCCAGCGAGGGGGGGGACACAGATACGCAGTATTTT
clone_size: few; d_call: -; v_call: TRBV21-1; j_call: TRBJ1-1; cdr3_length: 14; cdr3_aa: CASSTRTGQTEAFF; cdr3_nt: TGTGCCAGCAGCACAAGGACAGGGCAGACTGAAGCTTTCTTT
clone_size: -; d_call: -; v_call: TRBV11-2; j_call: TRBJ2-1; cdr3_length: 17; cdr3_aa: CASSPLPSPGRNNEQFF; cdr3_nt: TGTGCCAGCAGCCCGCTCCCCAGTCCGGGAAGGAACAATGAGCAGTTCTTC
clone_size: -; d_call: -; v_call: TRBV5-1; j_call: TRBJ2-7; cdr3_length: 16; cdr3_aa: CASSSTNSGGDYEQYF; cdr3_nt: TGCGCCAGCAGCTCGACGAATAGCGGTGGGGACTACGAGCAGTACTTC
clone_size: -; d_call: TRBD1; v_call: TRBV28; j_call: TRBJ2-1; cdr3_length: 15; cdr3_aa: CASSERDRGLGEQFF; cdr3_nt: TGTGCCAGCAGTGAACGGGACAGGGGGCTTGGTGAGCAGTTCTTC
clone_size: -; d_call: TRBD1; v_call: TRBV27; j_call: TRBJ1-1; cdr3_length: 16; cdr3_aa: CASSLIGTGEYTEAFF; cdr3_nt: TGTGCCAGCAGTTTGATCGGGACAGGGGAGTACACTGAAGCTTTCTTT
clone_size: -; d_call: -; v_call: TRBV6-1; j_call: TRBJ1-6; cdr3_length: 15; cdr3_aa: CASSETTGGHSPLHF; cdr3_nt: TGTGCCAGCAGTGAAACTACGGGTGGTCATTCACCCCTCCACTTT
clone_size: -; d_call: TRBD2; v_call: TRBV6-1; j_call: TRBJ2-5; cdr3_length: 16; cdr3_aa: CASSESRRGAPETQYF; cdr3_nt: TGTGCCAGCAGTGAGTCGAGGCGGGGGGCCCCCGAGACCCAGTACTTC